This entry describes one T cell receptor (beta chain). Its antigen is not known. The entry originates in a study of a mutant IDH1 vaccine in newly diagnosed glioma. Germline assignment: CDR1 SGHNT and CDR2 YYREEE (reference sequence). V lost 3 bases, J lost 5 bases, and 4 bases stayed unmatched. The CDR3 has 16 amino acids. Sample time point: week 35, safety follow-up. The investigators gave 300 ug of mutant IDH1 20-mer peptide in each vaccine dose, together with topical imiquimod. The method was immunoSEQ multiplex PCR; TCRdb's version includes in-frame clones alone and lacks a portion of them. The sample has tens of thousands of clones; roughly 76% are singletons.

The chain recombines TRBV5-4 with TRBJ2-2; 13 nucleotides line up with TRBD2. The sequence was collected from a man aged 35 to 55 with glioma. The starting material was PBMCs, obtained from a glioma patient whose treatment included an IDH1 peptide vaccine. This CDR3 is CASSSGLAGVTGELFF. DNA for the CDR3: TGTGCCAGCAGCTCCGGACTAGCGGGAGTAACCGGGGAGCTGTTTTTT.